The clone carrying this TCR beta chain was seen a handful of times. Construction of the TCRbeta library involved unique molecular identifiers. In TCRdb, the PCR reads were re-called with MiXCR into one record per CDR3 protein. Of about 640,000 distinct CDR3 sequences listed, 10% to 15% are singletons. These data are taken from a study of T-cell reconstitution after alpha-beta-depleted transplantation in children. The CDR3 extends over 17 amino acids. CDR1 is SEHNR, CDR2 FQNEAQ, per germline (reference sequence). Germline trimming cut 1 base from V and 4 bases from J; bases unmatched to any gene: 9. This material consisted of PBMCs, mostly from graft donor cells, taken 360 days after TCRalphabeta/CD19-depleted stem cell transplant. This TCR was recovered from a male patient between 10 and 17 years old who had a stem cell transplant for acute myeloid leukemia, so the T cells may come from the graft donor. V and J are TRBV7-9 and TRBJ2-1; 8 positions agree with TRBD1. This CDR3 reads CASSLVWGTGGYNEQFF. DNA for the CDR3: TGTGCCAGCAGCTTAGTCTGGGGGACAGGTGGATACAATGAGCAGTTCTTC.